The 7 T cell receptor beta chains reported below all come from one sample, sequenced in a study of cytomegalovirus exposure and HLA in healthy donors. 13 Jbeta primers and 60 Vbeta primers were used for the PCR. Only in-frame clones appear in the TCRdb table, and some are missing; sequencing was by immunoSEQ multiplex PCR. The sample includes some 120,000 clones, 8% to 10% seen only once; the top ten take less than 4%. Sequenced: PBMCs. These receptors originate from a man younger than 45 in good health and CMV-seronegative.

This clone was seen a few times. The chain links TRBV7-2 to TRBJ1-2, with a tentative D call TRBD1 (5 bases). Trimming shortened V by 1 base and J by 7 bases, and 13 bases separated the two germline ends. This CDR3 is 14 amino acids long. Germline lookup yields CDR1 SGHTA and CDR2 FQGNSA. The CDR3 sequence: CASSLEGREAGYTF. For the CDR3, the DNA is TGTGCCAGCAGCTTAGAAGGCAGGGAGGCTGGCTACACCTTC.

The chain couples TRBV19 to TRBJ1-1; tentative D call: TRBD1 (6 bases). The germline V gene encodes CDR1 LNHDA and CDR2 SQIVND (reference sequence). The CDR3 totals 13 residues. With 8 bases removed from V and 4 bases from J, the gap between germline ends came to 14 bases. The CDR3 bases are TGTGCCAGTTGGACACAGGGTGGCACTGAAGCTTTCTTT. Translated: CASWTQGGTEAFF.

The rearrangement uses TRBV11-3 and TRBJ1-3, with no clear D. Trimming took 5 bases from V and 9 from J, leaving 8 bases between them. Germline assignment: CDR1 SGHNT and CDR2 YENEEA. The CDR3 consists of 11 residues. The CDR3, as DNA: TGTGCCAGCAGCCTCCTAGGCACCATATATTTT. This codes for CASSLLGTIYF. The full variable domain, in which reference TRBV11-3 and TRBJ1-3 provide the parts outside the CDR3, is EAGVVQSPRYKIIEKKQPVAFWCNPISGHNTLYWYLQNLGQGPELLIRYENEEAVDDSQLPKDRFSAERLKGVDSTLKIQPAELGDSAVYLCASSLLGTIYFGEGSWLTVV.

This CDR3 is CASSFTPGYEQYF. The CDR3 region has the DNA TGTGCCAGCAGCTTCACACCGGGTTACGAGCAGTACTTC. The J gene is TRBJ2-7, the V gene TRBV7-2, with D hard to call. Trimming stripped 3 bases from V and 4 bases from J, with 10 bases between. The CDR3 totals 13 residues. Germline assignment: CDR1 SGHTA and CDR2 FQGNSA. Full variable domain (remainder filled in from reference TRBV7-2 and TRBJ2-7): GAGVSQSPSNKVTEKGKDVELRCDPISGHTALYWYRQSLGQGLEFLIYFQGNSAPDKSGLPSDRFSAERTGGSVSTLTIQRTQQEDSAVYLCASSFTPGYEQYFGPGTRLTVT.

This clone was seen more than once but under ten times. The chain joins TRBV18 to TRBJ1-5; TRBD1 might be the D (6 bases). CDR1 and CDR2 from the germline V gene are KGHSH and LQKENI. The CDR3 sequence is 14 residues long. V was pared by 6 bases and J by 1 base, with 10 bases between. The CDR3 reads CASSQGQSNQPQHF. CDR3 bases: TGTGCCAGCTCCCAAGGACAGAGCAATCAGCCCCAGCATTTT.

The chain couples TRBV19 to TRBJ2-7; TRBD2 agrees at 9 bases. With V trimmed by 4 bases and J by 2 bases, 12 bases remained unmatched. CDR3 length equals 17 residues. The germline gives CDR1 LNHDA, CDR2 SQIVND (reference sequence). In DNA, the CDR3 is TGTGCCAGTAGTAGGACTACAGCGGGAGGTTCCACCTACGAGCAGTACTTC. This encodes CASSRTTAGGSTYEQYF.

This clone turned up a few times. The J gene is TRBJ1-5, the V gene TRBV5-6; maybe TRBD1 (6 bases). This CDR3 comprises 14 residues. The germline V gene encodes CDR1 SGHDT and CDR2 YYEEEE. The germline V and J ends were trimmed by 0 bases and 5 bases, with 9 bases remaining between them. CDR3 sequence: CASSLAGADQPQHF. DNA of the CDR3: TGTGCCAGCAGCTTGGCAGGGGCCGATCAGCCCCAGCATTTT.